A selection of T cell receptor beta chains follows, all from one sample in a study of identical twins. MiXCR, applied by TCRdb to the 5' RACE reads, yields one record per CDR3 protein. The sample shows 510,000 or so distinct CDR3 sequences, 12% to 15% of them seen only once. These records were also assigned to another study, of yellow fever vaccine responses in identical twins.

Material for sequencing was CD4+ T cells sorted from blood. These receptors were obtained from a woman aged 18-29 years in good health. The CDR3 runs from the conserved cysteine through the conserved F or W. The D gene is left open where the match is weak. A row's size may be missing; if present it is once, few, many or a size class.

cdr3_length: 17; d_call: TRBD2; clone_size: NA; j_call: TRBJ2-3; v_call: TRBV15; cdr3_nt: TGTGCCACCAGCAGGGGCCGAGGAGCGGGAAATACAGATACGCAGTATTTT; cdr3_aa: CATSRGRGAGNTDTQYF
cdr3_length: 15; d_call: TRBD2; clone_size: NA; j_call: TRBJ2-5; v_call: TRBV5-1; cdr3_nt: TGCGCCAGCAGCCCCCGGACTAGTCCGCAAGAGACCCAGTACTTC; cdr3_aa: CASSPRTSPQETQYF
cdr3_length: 16; d_call: NA; clone_size: many; j_call: TRBJ2-2; v_call: TRBV7-9; cdr3_nt: TGTGCCAGCAGGTTTCCATTCCGCGGGGACACCGGGGAGCTGTTTTTT; cdr3_aa: CASRFPFRGDTGELFF
cdr3_length: 15; d_call: TRBD1; clone_size: NA; j_call: TRBJ2-3; v_call: TRBV5-5; cdr3_nt: TGTGCCAGCAGCTACTGGGACAGGCGCACAGATACGCAGTATTTT; cdr3_aa: CASSYWDRRTDTQYF
cdr3_length: 13; d_call: TRBD2; clone_size: NA; j_call: TRBJ2-7; v_call: TRBV20-1; cdr3_nt: TGCAGTGCTACACTAGCGGGGCTGGATGAGCAGTACTTC; cdr3_aa: CSATLAGLDEQYF
cdr3_length: 12; d_call: NA; clone_size: NA; j_call: TRBJ1-2; v_call: TRBV7-9; cdr3_nt: TGTGCCAGCAGCTTATCGGGGGATGGCTACACCTTC; cdr3_aa: CASSLSGDGYTF
cdr3_length: 16; d_call: TRBD1; clone_size: few; j_call: TRBJ1-2; v_call: TRBV4-1; cdr3_nt: TGCGCCAGCAGCCACTCCGGGACAGGGGCTGAGGGCGGCTACACCTTC; cdr3_aa: CASSHSGTGAEGGYTF
cdr3_length: 14; d_call: TRBD1; clone_size: few; j_call: TRBJ1-2; v_call: TRBV12-3/TRBV12-4; cdr3_nt: TGTGCCAGCAGTTTAGAGGGACAGGACTATGGCTACACCTTC; cdr3_aa: CASSLEGQDYGYTF
cdr3_length: 20; d_call: TRBD2; clone_size: NA; j_call: TRBJ2-2; v_call: TRBV7-8; cdr3_nt: TGTGCCAGCAGCTTCCTGCCCGGGACTAGCGCAAGAGGAGGGGCCGGGGAGCTGTTTTTT; cdr3_aa: CASSFLPGTSARGGAGELFF
cdr3_length: 15; d_call: NA; clone_size: many; j_call: TRBJ2-7; v_call: TRBV20-1; cdr3_nt: TGCAGTGCTATCTACCCGGGAGAGGGGGGATACGAGCAGTACTTC; cdr3_aa: CSAIYPGEGGYEQYF
cdr3_length: 13; d_call: NA; clone_size: few; j_call: TRBJ2-7; v_call: TRBV12-3/TRBV12-4; cdr3_nt: TGTGCCAGCAGTTTCCGGGAGTACTACGAGCAGTACTTC; cdr3_aa: CASSFREYYEQYF
cdr3_length: 14; d_call: TRBD2; clone_size: NA; j_call: TRBJ2-2; v_call: TRBV19; cdr3_nt: TGTGCCAGTAAGGGGCGGGGGGGCCCCGGGGAGCTGTTTTTT; cdr3_aa: CASKGRGGPGELFF
cdr3_length: 15; d_call: TRBD1; clone_size: NA; j_call: TRBJ1-2; v_call: TRBV10-2; cdr3_nt: TGCGCCAGCAGCCCAGGACAGGCTGCTAACTATGGCTACACCTTC; cdr3_aa: CASSPGQAANYGYTF
cdr3_length: 14; d_call: NA; clone_size: few; j_call: TRBJ2-7; v_call: TRBV12-3/TRBV12-4; cdr3_nt: TGTGCCAGCAGTTTTGAGCAGGGGACCTACGAGCAGTACTTC; cdr3_aa: CASSFEQGTYEQYF
cdr3_length: 16; d_call: NA; clone_size: many; j_call: TRBJ2-1; v_call: TRBV12-3/TRBV12-4; cdr3_nt: TGTGCCAGCAGCTCTTACCCCACGCTTACAGGGAATGAGCAGTTCTTC; cdr3_aa: CASSSYPTLTGNEQFF
cdr3_length: 11; d_call: NA; clone_size: NA; j_call: TRBJ1-4; v_call: TRBV29-1; cdr3_nt: TGCAGCGTTGGGTTTGGTGAAAAACTGTTTTTT; cdr3_aa: CSVGFGEKLFF
cdr3_length: 16; d_call: NA; clone_size: few; j_call: TRBJ2-2; v_call: TRBV11-3; cdr3_nt: TGTGCCAGCAGCTTAGGACAGGACCCGAACACCGGGGAGCTGTTTTTT; cdr3_aa: CASSLGQDPNTGELFF